This T cell receptor (beta chain) was identified during a study of T-cell reconstitution after alpha-beta-depleted transplantation in children listed by TCRdb under 2016. With regard to the full study: Using TCR repertoire profiling, the study quantitatively followed how T-cell immune reconstitution unfolded in children after TCRalphabeta/CD19-depleted allogeneic hematopoietic cell transplantation.

Library preparation was by PCR. The sequencer listed for this sample is Illumina HiSeq 2500. Molecular barcoding was employed in the preparation of TCR libraries, with unique molecular identifiers being used to normalize TCRbeta repertoire quantification. The public sequencing data were trimmed at Q25 with fastp and processed into clonotypes with MiXCR by TCRdb, which kept only in-frame beta chains. Each entry merges the rows of one CDR3 protein and shows their most common DNA and genes. The sample has under 850,000 distinct CDR3 sequences on record, approximately 14% of them singletons. The ten largest clones add up to approximately 0.8% of the sample. This clonotype was recorded many times. Its cognate antigen has yet to be identified. Qualities for individual bases were not recorded, and no much larger clone is one base off. Study-wide conclusions, independent of this receptor: Apparently early alphabetaT-cell count recovery about two months after transplant reportedly relied on only several hundred rapidly expanded clones derived from non-depleted graft cells. Over subsequent months, a decline in hyperexpanded clone frequencies was noted, and after one year, T-cell counts and TCRbeta diversity were mostly ascribed to newly produced T cells. The high TCRbeta diversity at day 60 in some patients was ascribed to recipient T cells and intrathymic progenitors that had survived conditioning.

This sample's treatment or condition label indicates: allogeneic hematopoietic cell transplantation with graft depleted of TCRalphabeta T cells and CD19 B cells. Transplant recipients were children who received TCRalphabeta/CD19-depleted allogeneic hematopoietic cell grafts. The receptor was isolated from a girl under 10 years old with congenital amegakaryocytic thrombocytopenia, due to receive a stem cell transplant. Sequencing used PBMCs, obtained before TCRalphabeta/CD19-depleted stem cell transplant.

The nucleotide sequence reads as follows: TGCGCCAGCAGCTTGGAGCAGATCCTGGCCGGGGAGCTGTTTTTT. This codes for CASSLEQILAGELFF. The V and J genes are TRBV5-1 and TRBJ2-2, with the D gene too uncertain to name. The CDR3, from cysteine to phenylalanine, totals 15 residues. Only the CDR3 DNA stays, 45 bases, in frame from base 1. Taken from the germline V gene, the CDR1 and CDR2 loops are SGHRS and YFSETQ. V sheds 0 bases and J sheds 6 bases, leaving 12 bases between their ends.